This T cell receptor beta chain was retrieved from a study of blood T cell repertoires in COVID-19. On the study more broadly: Donors in the United States, Italy and Spain gave samples during acute or convalescent COVID-19. Nucleic acid was either cDNA or gDNA, and it came from T cells, B-cell-depleted T cells, or PBMCs.

Germline loops: CDR1 SGHVS, CDR2 FQNEAQ. The CDR3 loop spans 16 amino acids. V lost 7 bases and J 7 bases, leaving 20 bases between the germline ends. Using immunoSEQ multiplex PCR, the repertoire was profiled, and TCRdb retains in-frame clones only, with some absent. The sample has 150,000 to 200,000 clones, roughly 82% seen once. This clone was seen just once. The receptor was derived from a woman aged 40 to 49 with COVID-19, enrolled during active disease. The source material was peripheral blood. V is TRBV7-8 and J is TRBJ1-6; D is ambiguous. Written as DNA, the CDR3 is TGTGCCAGCACCATTTACCCTACAGTTATCAATTCACCCCTCCACTTT. Translating it yields CASTIYPTVINSPLHF.